Listed below are T cell receptor beta chains from one sample, sequenced in a study of T cell clusters in autoimmune cytopenias. TCRdb re-called the multiplex PCR reads and gives one entry per CDR3 protein, without DNA. This table lists nearly 7,000 distinct CDR3 sequences. The same data also went into a second study, on T cell repertoires in aging, cancer and after chemotherapy.

What was sequenced was peripheral blood. These receptor sequences come from a human donor in good health. The CDR3 runs from the conserved cysteine through the conserved F or W. Some rows have no size entry. The others give once, few or many, or a class for an expanded clone.

clone_size: medium-sized; v_call: TRBV27; j_call: TRBJ1-6; cdr3_aa: CASSLIGGLYNSPLHF
clone_size: NA; v_call: TRBV6-5; j_call: TRBJ1-2; cdr3_aa: CASSYSLENYGYTF
clone_size: NA; v_call: TRBV5-1; j_call: TRBJ1-4; cdr3_aa: CASSLAAGGPNEKLFF
clone_size: NA; v_call: TRBV9; j_call: TRBJ2-7; cdr3_aa: CASSVAPQGAAYEQYF
clone_size: medium-sized; v_call: TRBV11-1; j_call: TRBJ2-7; cdr3_aa: CASSLDISVPYEQYF
clone_size: NA; v_call: TRBV6-1; j_call: TRBJ1-2; cdr3_aa: CASRVRGPSYGYTF
clone_size: large; v_call: TRBV19; j_call: TRBJ1-1; cdr3_aa: CASSDPTDTEAFF
clone_size: medium-sized; v_call: TRBV5-1; j_call: TRBJ2-5; cdr3_aa: CASSLNRGTQETQYF
clone_size: medium-sized; v_call: TRBV18; j_call: TRBJ2-7; cdr3_aa: CASSADRAPYEQYF
clone_size: NA; v_call: TRBV27; j_call: TRBJ2-3; cdr3_aa: CASSKSLGTGAFSDTQYF
clone_size: NA; v_call: TRBV12-3/TRBV12-4; j_call: TRBJ1-2; cdr3_aa: CASTLGVTGYTF
clone_size: medium-sized; v_call: TRBV19; j_call: TRBJ2-3; cdr3_aa: CASSISPASTDTQYF
clone_size: NA; v_call: TRBV20-1; j_call: TRBJ2-1; cdr3_aa: CSASWLAGEHYNEQFF
clone_size: medium-sized; v_call: TRBV30; j_call: TRBJ2-2; cdr3_aa: CAWSTGNTGELFF
clone_size: NA; v_call: TRBV7-9; j_call: TRBJ1-3; cdr3_aa: CASRLGNTIYF
clone_size: NA; v_call: TRBV28; j_call: TRBJ1-2; cdr3_aa: CASRKQGNGYTF
clone_size: NA; v_call: TRBV5-1; j_call: TRBJ2-2; cdr3_aa: CASSLRRQNTGELFF
clone_size: NA; v_call: TRBV4-2; j_call: TRBJ1-1; cdr3_aa: CASSQDFGTSRGAFF
clone_size: medium-sized; v_call: TRBV6-5; j_call: TRBJ2-2; cdr3_aa: CASTPVGGDGELFF
clone_size: NA; v_call: TRBV5-1; j_call: TRBJ2-7; cdr3_aa: CASSLEVRGREQYF
clone_size: NA; v_call: TRBV6-2/TRBV6-3; j_call: TRBJ1-6; cdr3_aa: CASSYVSGGSPLHF
clone_size: NA; v_call: TRBV7-9; j_call: TRBJ1-3; cdr3_aa: CASRGRPSAGGNTIYF
clone_size: medium-sized; v_call: TRBV5-5; j_call: TRBJ1-1; cdr3_aa: CASSLQPNTEAFF